This TCR beta chain was recovered during a study of beta chain features in type 1 diabetes (dated by TCRdb to 2017 to 2018). Background for the entire study: No differences in mean age, gender distribution, total cell number or subset yield were found between patients and healthy donors. Regulatory and stem cell-like memory subsets were obtained from only 8 patients and roughly 8 healthy donors, while naive and central memory subsets were obtained from all 30 or so donors. A total of roughly 100 million sorted cells were examined across all samples, and the number of cells per subset was strongly correlated with RNA yield. In the study, TCRB repertoires of sorted circulating CD4+ T cell subsets from recently diagnosed type 1 diabetes patients were compared with those of matched healthy donors. General findings and caveats noted by the study authors: Because the HLA sub-analyses included only small numbers of individuals, any influence of HLA type on TCRB rearrangement was left unresolved. Naive, central memory and regulatory TCRB repertoires appeared to be more similar among patients than among healthy donors. Shorter templates might have been favored by PCR, but patient and control samples were amplified and corrected together, so both groups would have been affected equally by any skew. In all four CD4+ subsets, TCRB CDR3 length was moderately but significantly shorter in type 1 diabetes patients. Sequencing cDNA rather than genomic DNA could over-represent highly expressing activated cells, although activation and CD3 levels did not differ between groups. At VDJ recombination sites, patients with type 1 diabetes made fewer insertions and deleted more nucleotides, a pattern implying thymic rearrangement abnormalities.

All of the isolated RNA was reverse transcribed with the High Capacity cDNA Reverse Transcription Kit, so expressed TCRB transcripts were sequenced. Naive, central memory and regulatory T cell samples underwent deep immunoSEQ sequencing, averaging roughly 3.4 million total reads per sample. Sorted cells were lysed in RLT buffer, and RNA was extracted using DNase-treated RNeasy Micro or Mini kits according to cell number. To prevent cross-contamination, every cell subset was processed on its own, while patient and healthy donor samples were processed together. TCRB sequences were amplified from cDNA with the immunoSEQ multiplex PCR, producing 87-bp fragments spanning the CDR3 region. The amplicons were sequenced using the Illumina HiSeq platform. Under the source paper's analysis protocol: PCR bias was computationally corrected using synthetic template baselines, reads within Hamming distance 2 were collapsed, and singletons that could not be merged were discarded. By aligning reads against IMGT, V, D and J genes, CDR3 length, and insertions or deletions at six rearrangement sites were assigned. Within each subset, clonotype counts were normalized to sorted cell number, after which true diversity and Gini coefficients were computed with the tcR R package. The overlap coefficient, calculated on TCRB nucleotide sequences, was used to quantify repertoire sharing. TCRdb carries this immuneACCESS record with in-frame sequences only. Its versions omit some clonotypes, under half of them owing to an unresolved V gene in the studies checked, with the rest unexplained. For V, J and clone size, that table is used; D and trimming come from the DNA. The sample table holds 130,000 or so clones, of which approximately 10% were seen once. The ten largest clones add up to around 0.79% of the sample.

Only a few counts were recorded for this clone. Which antigen it targets is not known. Base qualities are not at hand, and no much larger clone is one base apart. Each donor gave one peripheral blood draw, around 100 mL on average, collected into heparinised tubes. A BD FACSAria II was used to sort naive, central memory, regulatory and stem cell-like memory CD4+ T cells with a panel that included CD45RO, CCR7, CD25, CD127, CD95 and CD27. A purity above 98% was achieved for all sorted populations. PBMCs were isolated right away by Lymphoprep density gradient centrifugation and were stained directly, without culture. Samples were stained and sorted in pairs, with one healthy donor and one patient per experiment, so that batch effects were minimized. From the germline V gene, CDR1 is SNHLY and CDR2 is FYNNEI. The CDR3, cysteine through phenylalanine, is 14 amino acids long. The entry retains the CDR3 DNA only, 42 bases that are in frame from base 1. V is trimmed back by 8 bases and J by 6 bases, and the junction contains 7 bases that no gene match accounts for.

Sequenced input: central memory CD4+ T cells from blood. This sequence originates from a man aged 30 to 45 with type 1 diabetes. The chain is assembled from TRBV2 and TRBJ2-1, with 10 middle bases fitting TRBD2. The nucleotide sequence reads as follows: TGTGCCAGCGGATTCCTAGCGGGGGTCAATGAGCAGTTCTTC. Its protein reads: CASGFLAGVNEQFF. Reference TRBV2 and TRBJ2-1 genes cover what lies past the CDR3, so the full variable domain is EPEVTQTPSHQVTQMGQEVILRCVPISNHLYFYWYRQILGQKVEFLVSFYNNEISEKSEIFDDQFSVERPDGSNFTLKIRSTKLEDSAMYFCASGFLAGVNEQFFGPGTRLTVL.